The 26 T cell receptor beta chains reported below all come from one sample, sequenced in a study of neoadjuvant anti-PD-1 for oral cavity cancer. Time point of the sample: after neoadjuvant nivolumab, at surgical resection. Sequencing was performed with immunoSEQ multiplex PCR; in TCRdb, only in-frame clones are kept and a portion is missing. The repertoire includes about 25,000 clones, 25% to 30% of them detected once, and about 16% sits in the top ten. The sequencing here drew on tumor tissue, taken after nivolumab (anti-PD-1) treatment. All receptors derive from a person aged 40 to 85 with oral cavity squamous cell carcinoma.

This clone was recorded at least ten times. V and J are TRBV23-1 and TRBJ2-5; perhaps TRBD1 as D (5 bases). TRBV23-1 is noted as an ORF with a role that remains uncertain. This CDR3 region has 13 residues. Trimming took off 7 bases at V and 0 bases at J, with 9 bases between the two ends. The CDR3 sequence: CASTQTDQETQYF. CDR3 DNA: TGCGCCAGCACCCAGACAGACCAAGAGACCCAGTACTTC.

This chain links TRBV7-3 with TRBJ1-1; 7 positions agree with TRBD1. The CDR3 extends over 17 amino acids. Germline V CDR1 and CDR2: SGHTA, FQGTGA. The V segment lost 2 bases and the J segment 3 bases; nucleotides outside the gene matches: 12. DNA for the CDR3: TGTGCCAGCAGCTTATGGCAGGGGGATGCAGAGGACACTGAAGCTTTCTTT. Translated: CASSLWQGDAEDTEAFF.

V and J are TRBV11-2 and TRBJ1-5; D gene unclear. In germline, CDR1 is SGHAT, CDR2 FQNNGV. V was trimmed by 5 bases and J by 4 bases, leaving 9 bases between them. The CDR3 has 13 amino acids. The CDR3 DNA sequence: TGTGCCAGCAGCAAGGACGGTAATCAGCCCCAGCATTTT. Translation: CASSKDGNQPQHF.

By sample share, this clone is large. The J gene is TRBJ1-2, the V gene TRBV30, with no clear D. The CDR3 is 16 amino acids. Germline loops: CDR1 GTSNPN, CDR2 SVGIG (reference sequence). V shed 0 bases and J shed 4 bases, with 18 bases lying between them. This chain's CDR3 is CAWSVHRADKFYGYTF. The CDR3 bases are TGTGCCTGGAGTGTACATCGGGCAGACAAGTTCTATGGCTACACCTTC. Complete variable domain (other parts from reference TRBV30 and TRBJ1-2): SQTIHQWPATLVQPVGSPLSLECTVEGTSNPNLYWYRQAAGRGLQLLFYSVGIGQISSEVPQNLSASRPQDRQFILSSKKLLLSDSGFYLCAWSVHRADKFYGYTFGSGTRLTVV.

This clone was counted many times. The chain recombines TRBV5-1 with TRBJ1-1, with 8 bases that match TRBD1. This CDR3 region has 14 residues. The ends lost 2 bases at V and 5 bases at J; junction bases unmatched: 5. CDR1 and CDR2 from the germline V gene are SGHRS and YFSETQ. The CDR3 protein is CASSLGQGKTEAFF. The DNA of the CDR3 is TGCGCCAGCAGCTTAGGACAGGGAAAAACTGAAGCTTTCTTT.

This clone was counted only a few times. The chain uses TRBV6-5 and TRBJ1-1; weak D call: TRBD1 (5 bases). Germline V gene data show CDR1 as MNHEY and CDR2 as SVGAGI. CDR3 length: 13 residues. Trimming took 9 bases from V and 5 from J, leaving 16 bases between them. The CDR3 reads CASFSDTQTEAFF. DNA of the CDR3: TGTGCCAGTTTTTCGGACACCCAAACTGAAGCTTTCTTT.

The chain is built from TRBV7-9 and TRBJ2-1; D unresolved. Trimming took off 5 bases at V and 10 bases at J, with 9 bases between the two ends. The CDR3 covers 11 residues. Germline values: CDR1 SEHNR, CDR2 FQNEAQ (reference sequence). The CDR3 loop reads CASSPVREQFF. The CDR3 DNA follows: TGTGCCAGCAGCCCTGTCAGAGAGCAGTTCTTC.

The rearrangement uses TRBV7-9 and TRBJ1-2; TRBD1 is a possible D gene (6 bases). This CDR3 has 12 amino acids. V lost 1 base and J lost 8, with 8 bases in between. CDR1 and CDR2 (germline): SEHNR, FQNEAQ (reference sequence). CDR3 amino acids: CASSLEGQGYTF. The CDR3 DNA follows: TGTGCCAGCAGCTTAGAAGGACAGGGCTACACCTTC.

The V gene is TRBV27, the J gene TRBJ1-2; 9 nucleotides align to TRBD1. J lost 8 bases, V lost 5 bases, and 9 bases had no gene match. This CDR3 is 14 amino acids long. From germline, CDR1 is MNHEY and CDR2 SMNVEV (reference sequence). CDR3 amino acids: CASSNRDRVSGYTF. CDR3 in DNA: TGTGCCAGCAGTAATCGGGACAGGGTGAGCGGCTACACCTTC.

V usage is TRBV9 and J usage is TRBJ1-4; no definite D call. V was cut by 4 bases and J by 6 bases, with 13 bases left in between. Germline CDR1 and CDR2: SGDLS and YYNGEE. The CDR3 is made up of 14 amino acids. As DNA, the CDR3 is TGTGCCAGCAGCCTCCAAATCCGCGATGAAAAACTGTTTTTT. Translation: CASSLQIRDEKLFF.

This clone has at least ten counts. This chain uses TRBV6-1 with TRBJ1-4; maybe TRBD1 (6 bases). Per the germline V gene, CDR1 is MNHNS and CDR2 is SASEGT. The CDR3 contains 14 residues. Deletions cut 6 bases from V and 1 base from J, with 9 bases between. The CDR3 reads CASSMDRTNEKLFF. The CDR3 DNA is TGTGCCAGCAGCATGGACAGAACTAATGAAAAACTGTTTTTT.

This clone came up a few times. The chain links TRBV5-4 to TRBJ2-7; 11 bases map to TRBD1. Germline V gives CDR1 SGHNT, CDR2 YYREEE (reference sequence). V gave up 3 bases and J gave up 8 bases; unmatched junction bases: 1. The CDR3 runs 12 residues. CDR3 coding DNA: TGTGCCAGCAGCTGGGACAGGGGGAAGCAGTACTTC. Protein sequence: CASSWDRGKQYF.

This clone has only a few counts. The chain joins TRBV27 to TRBJ1-1; TRBD1 agrees at 9 bases. The CDR3 is made up of 16 amino acids. Unmatched junction bases numbered 2, after V lost 0 bases and J lost 0 bases. From germline, CDR1 is MNHEY and CDR2 SMNVEV (reference sequence). DNA for the CDR3: TGTGCCAGCAGTTTATCCCACAGGGGGCTGAACACTGAAGCTTTCTTT. Translated, it gives CASSLSHRGLNTEAFF.

The chain is built from TRBV5-4 and TRBJ2-2, with 7 bases lining up with TRBD1. This CDR3 has 16 residues. Germline V CDR1 and CDR2: SGHNT, YYREEE (reference sequence). V was pared by 5 bases and J by 1 base, with 8 bases of the junction left unmatched. The CDR3 protein is CASREMTGRNTGELFF. In DNA form, the CDR3 reads TGTGCCAGCAGGGAAATGACAGGGAGGAACACCGGGGAGCTGTTTTTT.

This clone showed up many times. This chain uses TRBV9 with TRBJ2-1; D gene unclear. The germline V and J ends were trimmed by 0 bases and 0 bases, with 10 bases remaining between them. This CDR3 region has 16 residues. Germline V gene lookup returns CDR1 SGDLS and CDR2 YYNGEE. CDR3 sequence reads: CASSVGVGSSYNEQFF. The CDR3 nucleotides are TGTGCCAGCAGCGTAGGGGTGGGAAGCTCCTACAATGAGCAGTTCTTC.

V usage is TRBV5-1 and J usage is TRBJ1-2; D uncertain. Trimming cost V 2 bases and J 4 bases, with 9 bases left between them. The CDR3 sequence is 13 residues long. Per germline, CDR1 SGHRS and CDR2 YFSETQ. Written as DNA, the CDR3 is TGCGCCAGCAGCTTCGTGAACGGCTATGGCTACACCTTC. It translates to CASSFVNGYGYTF.

The chain has TRBV9 and TRBJ1-2; 9 bases agree with TRBD1. V lost 3 bases and J lost 2; bases outside the gene matches: 8. This CDR3 is 16 amino acids long. Germline CDR1 is SGDLS and CDR2 is YYNGEE. The CDR3: CASSGYGQGLNYGYTF. Written as DNA, the CDR3 is TGTGCCAGCAGCGGCTACGGACAGGGGCTCAACTATGGCTACACCTTC.

The chain is built from TRBV5-1 and TRBJ2-5; maybe TRBD2 (5 bases). The CDR3 is made up of 13 amino acids. V shed 5 bases and J shed 2 bases, with 10 bases lying between them. Germline assignment: CDR1 SGHRS and CDR2 YFSETQ. The CDR3 spells CASSWEFQETQYF. For the CDR3, the DNA is TGCGCCAGCAGTTGGGAGTTTCAAGAGACCCAGTACTTC.

The chain combines TRBV7-9 with TRBJ1-2; D gene unclear. Per the germline V gene, CDR1 is SEHNR and CDR2 is FQNEAQ (reference sequence). This CDR3 is built from 11 residues. Trimming cost V 1 base and J 7 bases, with 4 bases left between them. CDR3 coding DNA: TGTGCCAGCAGCTTAGGTCGTGGCTACACCTTC. This translates into CASSLGRGYTF.

The V gene is TRBV9, the J gene TRBJ2-1, with a weak D call TRBD2 (6 bases). V was trimmed by 1 base and J by 9 bases, leaving 20 bases between them. Germline V gene sequence: CDR1 SGDLS, CDR2 YYNGEE. CDR3 length: 16 residues. The CDR3 DNA sequence: TGTGCCAGCAGCGTATTTGGGGACTCAAGTATAGGTGAGCAGTTCTTC. This sequence encodes CASSVFGDSSIGEQFF.

This clone was detected only a few times. V gene TRBV7-3 combines with J gene TRBJ1-1; D ambiguous. Germline V gene data show CDR1 as SGHTA and CDR2 as FQGTGA. The CDR3 loop spans 13 amino acids. Between the trimmed V and J ends, which lost 1 base and 4 bases, there was a span of 7 bases. CDR3 coding DNA: TGTGCCAGCAGCTTAAATCGGGGCACTGAAGCTTTCTTT. Translated: CASSLNRGTEAFF. Together with reference TRBV7-3 and TRBJ1-1, the CDR3 gives the full variable domain: GAGVSQTPSNKVTEKGKYVELRCDPISGHTALYWYRQSLGQGPEFLIYFQGTGAADDSGLPNDRFFAVRPEGSVSTLKIQRTERGDSAVYLCASSLNRGTEAFFGQGTRLTVV.

This clone occurred a few times. The chain links TRBV5-6 to TRBJ1-2, with D perhaps matching TRBD1 (5 bases). V lost 4 bases and J 6 bases, leaving 13 bases between the germline ends. The CDR3 covers 13 residues. Germline CDR1 and CDR2: SGHDT and YYEEEE. The CDR3, as DNA: TGTGCCAGCAGCCCGGGGCTGGGGAATGGCTACACCTTC. Translation: CASSPGLGNGYTF.

The gene calls are TRBV27 and TRBJ2-7, with 11 positions matching TRBD2. The CDR3 is 15 amino acids. Germline loops: CDR1 MNHEY, CDR2 SMNVEV (reference sequence). V lost 3 bases, J lost 5 bases, and 6 bases stayed unmatched. The CDR3 DNA sequence: TGTGCCAGCAGTTTCACTAGCGGGAGATACGACGAGCAGTACTTC. Amino acid sequence: CASSFTSGRYDEQYF.

The gene calls are TRBV6-4 and TRBJ2-1, with TRBD1 matching over 9 bases. The CDR3 is made up of 15 amino acids. J lost 4 bases, V lost 3 bases, and 4 bases had no gene match. Germline V gene sequence: CDR1 MRHNA, CDR2 SNTAGT. Written as DNA, the CDR3 is TGTGCCAGCAGTGAAATGGGACAGGGTTACAATGAGCAGTTCTTC. Protein sequence: CASSEMGQGYNEQFF.

This clone was observed a few times. This chain uses TRBV5-5 with TRBJ2-1; the D is unclear. The ends were cut back, 0 bases at V and 7 bases at J, with 5 bases in the middle. Germline CDR1 is SGHKS and CDR2 is YYEKEE (reference sequence). This CDR3 is built from 12 residues. This CDR3 is CASSLVQNEQFF. The CDR3 DNA follows: TGTGCCAGCAGCTTGGTACAGAATGAGCAGTTCTTC.

The chain employs TRBV9 and TRBJ2-1; 8 bases are shared with TRBD2. The V gene end was trimmed by 0 bases and the J gene end by 1 base; junction bases not matched to a gene: 0. The CDR3 consists of 15 residues. Germline values: CDR1 SGDLS, CDR2 YYNGEE. CDR3 DNA: TGTGCCAGCAGCGTAGCGGGAGGGTCCTACAATGAGCAGTTCTTC. Its protein is CASSVAGGSYNEQFF.